This T cell receptor (beta chain) was retrieved from a study of cytotoxic CD8 clonotypes in ibrutinib-treated CLL. Turning to the study itself: Complete response was seen in 2 patients and partial in approximately 24; around twelve progressed and some 14 stayed remitted after a median around 64 months. Response samples came after a median roughly twelve months of treatment, range 6 to 36.

The germline CDR1 and CDR2 sequences are SNHLY and FYNNEI. V was clipped by 7 bases and J by 5 bases; unmatched bases: 10. CDR3 length equals 14 residues. Using immunoSEQ multiplex PCR, the repertoire was profiled, and TCRdb retains in-frame clones only, with some absent. The sample holds nearly 100,000 clones, about 72% seen once. This clone was seen a handful of times. The rearrangement joins TRBV2 to TRBJ2-5, with 7 nucleotides matching TRBD1. The TCR sequence derives from a human donor with chronic lymphocytic leukemia. Sequenced material: PBMCs, taken after 12 months of ibrutinib treatment. In nucleotides, the CDR3 is TGTGCCAGCATCAGACGTAACAGGGGTGAGACCCAGTACTTC. This encodes CASIRRNRGETQYF.